This is a list of T cell receptor beta chains from one sample in a study of blood T cell repertoires in COVID-19. Some clones are missing from TCRdb's copy, which holds only in-frame ones; the method was immunoSEQ multiplex PCR. The table shows 45,000 to 55,000 clones, with 75% to 90% occurring only once. The sequencing input was peripheral blood. Every receptor here comes from a human donor in a cohort sampled during active COVID-19. The CDR3 runs from the conserved cysteine through the conserved F or W. The D gene is left open where the match is weak. The size field is filled for only some rows; it gives once, few, many or a size class.

J: TRBJ1-1; size: once; V: TRBV19; D: NA; DNA: TGTGCCAGTAGTGGGGGGGCAGGAGCTTTCTTT; CDR3: CASSGGAGAFF
J: TRBJ2-5; size: NA; V: TRBV5-6; D: NA; DNA: TGTGCCAGCAGCTTGGGAGGTAGCAGTAAAGAGACCCAGTACTTC; CDR3: CASSLGGSSKETQYF
J: TRBJ1-3; size: NA; V: TRBV27; D: NA; DNA: TGTGCCAGCAGTTTAAGGATGTCGGACATCTTTTCGAGGGGAAACACCATATATTTT; CDR3: CASSLRMSDIFSRGNTIYF
J: TRBJ2-1; size: NA; V: TRBV5-1; D: TRBD2; DNA: TGCGCCAGCAGCTTTCCGACTAGCGGGGGGGCTGAGCAGTTCTTC; CDR3: CASSFPTSGGAEQFF
J: TRBJ2-5; size: NA; V: TRBV7-9; D: NA; DNA: TGTGCCAGCAGCTTAGCCGGAGAGACCCAGTACTTC; CDR3: CASSLAGETQYF
J: TRBJ2-7; size: NA; V: TRBV10-3; D: NA; DNA: TGTGCCATCTCCGGAGCGGAGGGGACGGGCTCCTACGAGCAGTACTTC; CDR3: CAISGAEGTGSYEQYF
J: TRBJ2-3; size: NA; V: TRBV2; D: TRBD1; DNA: TGTGCCAGCAGTGCGGGACAGGGGGCCCCAGATACGCAGTATTTT; CDR3: CASSAGQGAPDTQYF
J: TRBJ2-2; size: NA; V: TRBV30; D: TRBD2; DNA: TGTGCCTGGAGGATAGCGGGGGTTTACACCGGGGAGCTGTTTTTT; CDR3: CAWRIAGVYTGELFF
J: TRBJ2-3; size: NA; V: TRBV2; D: TRBD2; DNA: TGTGCCAGCACAGTCAGCGGGGGGTTATCAGATACGCAGTATTTT; CDR3: CASTVSGGLSDTQYF
J: TRBJ2-2; size: NA; V: TRBV11-3; D: NA; DNA: TGTGCCAGCAGCTTAGATAAGGGGCGGGGGAACACCGGGGAGCTGTTTTTT; CDR3: CASSLDKGRGNTGELFF
J: TRBJ2-1; size: NA; V: TRBV29-1; D: NA; DNA: TGCAGCGGAGCGGATTGGGATGAGCAGTTCTTC; CDR3: CSGADWDEQFF
J: TRBJ2-2; size: NA; V: TRBV29-1; D: NA; DNA: TGCAGCGTTACTTCTACCGGGGAGCTGTTTTTT; CDR3: CSVTSTGELFF
J: TRBJ2-1; size: NA; V: TRBV6-2/TRBV6-3; D: TRBD2; DNA: TGTGCCAGCAGTTCAAGCGGGGGGCGGGGCTACAATGAGCAGTTCTTC; CDR3: CASSSSGGRGYNEQFF
J: TRBJ1-3; size: NA; V: TRBV4-3; D: TRBD1; DNA: TGCGCCAGCAGCCAAGGGGGACAGCGCTCTGGAAACACCATATATTTT; CDR3: CASSQGGQRSGNTIYF
J: TRBJ2-1; size: NA; V: TRBV6-5; D: NA; DNA: TGTGCCACCACTTTGTTGAATGAGCAGTTCTTC; CDR3: CATTLLNEQFF
J: TRBJ1-1; size: NA; V: TRBV7-8; D: NA; DNA: TGTGCCAGCAGCTTAATAATCGTGAACACTGAAGCTTTCTTT; CDR3: CASSLIIVNTEAFF
J: TRBJ1-5; size: NA; V: TRBV19; D: NA; DNA: TGTGCCAGCAGGGAAAGCAATCAGCCCCAGCATTTT; CDR3: CASRESNQPQHF
J: TRBJ2-5; size: NA; V: TRBV5-4; D: NA; DNA: TGTGCCAGCAGCCCAAGCGGACCACAAGAGACCCAGTACTTC; CDR3: CASSPSGPQETQYF
J: TRBJ2-7; size: NA; V: TRBV28; D: NA; DNA: TGTGCCAGCAGTCCCCTCCGGGTAGTCAATACCAACTACGAGCAGTACTTC; CDR3: CASSPLRVVNTNYEQYF
J: TRBJ2-7; size: few; V: TRBV20-1; D: NA; DNA: TGCAGTGCTCCACTAGTCTACGAGCAGTACTTC; CDR3: CSAPLVYEQYF